This T cell receptor (beta chain) was sequenced in a study of beta chain features in type 1 diabetes (dated by TCRdb to the late 2010s). In terms of the full investigation: Mean age, gender distribution, total cell number and subset yield did not differ between patients and healthy donors. Across all samples, about 110 million sorted cells were examined, and cell number per subset correlated strongly with RNA yield. In the study, TCRB repertoires of sorted circulating CD4+ T cell subsets from recently diagnosed type 1 diabetes patients were compared with those of matched healthy donors. Regulatory and stem cell-like memory subsets were isolated from only 8 patients and about eight healthy donors, whereas naive and central memory subsets came from all 30 or so donors. Overall results and qualifications from the work: Only small numbers of individuals were included in the HLA sub-analyses, which left unresolved whether HLA type had any influence on TCRB rearrangement. Naive, central memory and regulatory TCRB repertoires appeared to be more alike among patients than among healthy donors. A moderate but significant shortening of TCRB CDR3 length was observed in type 1 diabetes patients in all four CD4+ subsets. Because cDNA rather than genomic DNA was sequenced, highly expressing activated cells could have been over-represented, although no difference in activation and CD3 levels was found between groups. At VDJ recombination sites, type 1 diabetes patients had fewer insertions and more deleted nucleotides, which implies abnormalities in thymic rearrangement. Shorter templates might have been favored by PCR, but patient and control samples were amplified and corrected together, so both groups would have been affected equally by any skew.

From each donor, a single peripheral blood sample of 100 to 150 mL on average was drawn into heparinised tubes. A BD FACSAria II and a panel including CD45RO, CCR7, CD25, CD127, CD95 and CD27 were used to sort naive, central memory, regulatory and stem cell-like memory CD4+ T cells. A purity above 95% was achieved for all sorted populations. PBMCs were isolated right away by Lymphoprep density gradient centrifugation and were stained directly, without culture. So that batch effects would be minimized, each experiment stained and sorted samples in pairs, pairing one healthy donor with one patient. In regard to this clone: Which antigen it targets is not known. The input lacks base qualities; no much larger clone sits a single base away.

The entire amount of isolated RNA was reverse transcribed using the High Capacity cDNA Reverse Transcription Kit, so the sequenced TCRB transcripts were expressed ones. Naive, central memory and regulatory T cell samples underwent deep immunoSEQ sequencing, averaging around 4 million total reads per sample. Sorted cells were lysed in RLT buffer and RNA was extracted with DNase-treated RNeasy Micro or Mini kits, depending on cell number. To prevent cross-contamination, each cell subset was processed individually, whereas patient and healthy donor samples were processed jointly. The immunoSEQ multiplex PCR was used to amplify TCRB sequences from cDNA, generating 87-bp fragments that spanned the CDR3 region. Amplicons were sequenced on the Illumina HiSeq platform. On the study's bioinformatics: Synthetic template baselines were used to correct PCR bias computationally, reads within Hamming distance 2 were collapsed, and singletons that could not be merged were discarded. By aligning reads against IMGT, V, D and J genes, CDR3 length, and insertions or deletions at six rearrangement sites were assigned. Within each subset, clonotype counts were normalized to sorted cell number, after which true diversity and Gini coefficients were computed with the tcR R package. The overlap coefficient, calculated on TCRB nucleotide sequences, was used to measure repertoire sharing. Out-of-frame TCRB sequences from naive cells were analyzed to stand in for the pre-selection repertoire. TCRdb re-hosts the immuneACCESS table, in-frame sequences only. Its copies lack some clones; in the studies checked, an unresolved V gene accounts for under half of them, and the cause for the rest is not known. From that table come the V and J calls and clone size; the DNA was used to work out D and trimming. Counted in this sample were 500,000 to 850,000 clones; roughly an eighth of them appeared once. The ten largest clones represent just under 0.04% of the sample.

CDR1 is given as SGHVS and CDR2 as FNYEAQ, both from the germline V gene. The V end loses 1 base and the J end loses 4 bases, and a stretch of 13 bases separates them. Counted from cysteine to phenylalanine, this CDR3 has 15 amino acids. The kept DNA is CDR3 alone, 45 bases in frame from the first base. The specimen sequenced was naive CD4+ T cells from blood. The cell subset or site tag for this specimen amounts to: true naive CD4+ T cells. The source is a young man with type 1 diabetes. The rearranged segments are TRBV7-6 and TRBJ2-5, with a tentative D gene TRBD2 over 6 matching bases. The CDR3 region reads CASSLGVAGSETQYF. The DNA reads TGTGCCAGCAGCTTAGGAGTGGCGGGGTCAGAGACCCAGTACTTC.